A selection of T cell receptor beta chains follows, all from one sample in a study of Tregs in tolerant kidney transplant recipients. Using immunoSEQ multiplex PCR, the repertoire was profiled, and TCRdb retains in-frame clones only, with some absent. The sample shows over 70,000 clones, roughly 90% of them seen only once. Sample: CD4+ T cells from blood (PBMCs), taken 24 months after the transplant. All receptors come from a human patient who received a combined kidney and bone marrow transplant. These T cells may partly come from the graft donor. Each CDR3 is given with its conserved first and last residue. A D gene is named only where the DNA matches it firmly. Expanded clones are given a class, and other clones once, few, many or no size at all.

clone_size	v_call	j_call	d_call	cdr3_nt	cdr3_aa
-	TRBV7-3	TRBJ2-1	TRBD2	TGTGCCAGCAGCTTAACTGGCGGGAGCTCCTACAATGAGCAGTTCTTC	CASSLTGGSSYNEQFF
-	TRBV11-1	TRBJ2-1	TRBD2	TGTGCCAGCAAGACTAGCGGGCTTCCTCAGTTCTTC	CASKTSGLPQFF
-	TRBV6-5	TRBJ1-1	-	TGTGCCAGCAGTTACTCGGCCCACCAAGGGAGAGCTTTCTTT	CASSYSAHQGRAFF
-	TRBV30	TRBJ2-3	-	TGTGCCTGGAGTGTTCACGGTCGGGATACGCAGTATTTT	CAWSVHGRDTQYF
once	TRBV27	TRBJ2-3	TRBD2	TGTGCCAGCGGTACCTCTGTAAGCGGGGGGTTAACAGATACGCAGTATTTT	CASGTSVSGGLTDTQYF
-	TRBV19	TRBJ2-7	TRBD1	TGTGCCAGTAGTGGCCCAGGGGGCGCGACCTACGAGCAGTACTTC	CASSGPGGATYEQYF
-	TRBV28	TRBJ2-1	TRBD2	TGTGCCAGCAGTCCTCTGACTAGCGGGGGCCCCAATGAGCAGTTCTTC	CASSPLTSGGPNEQFF
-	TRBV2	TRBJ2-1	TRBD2	TGTGCCAGCAGTATAGCGGGGGACTACAATGAGCAGTTCTTC	CASSIAGDYNEQFF
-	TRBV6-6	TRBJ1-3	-	TGTGCCAGCAGTGAGACAGAGAGAAACACCATATATTTT	CASSETERNTIYF
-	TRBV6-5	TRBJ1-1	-	TGTGCCAGCAGTTACCACAGGGACACTGAAGCTTTCTTT	CASSYHRDTEAFF
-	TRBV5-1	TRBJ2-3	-	TGCGCCAGCAGCTACCTAGCGGATACGCAGTATTTT	CASSYLADTQYF
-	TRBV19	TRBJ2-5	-	TGTGCCAGTAGTATAGCTCGGGGAACTCAAGAGACCCAGTACTTC	CASSIARGTQETQYF
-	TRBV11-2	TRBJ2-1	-	TGTGCCAGCAGCTTAGATTCGGCCCGGGGAGGAGGCAATGAGCAGTTCTTC	CASSLDSARGGGNEQFF